The next 31 T cell receptor beta chains were all read from a single sample in a study of blood T cell repertoires in COVID-19. Sequenced by immunoSEQ multiplex PCR; TCRdb stores in-frame clones only, minus some. Of about 100,000 clones in the sample, 90% to 95% were seen once. Material: peripheral blood. The receptors derive from a woman aged 30 to 39 with acute or convalescent COVID-19.

This chain joins TRBV10-3 and TRBJ1-5; unclear D gene. V was shortened by 10 bases and J by 3 bases, with 13 bases between the two germline ends. Germline CDR1 and CDR2: ENHRY and SYGVKD. There are 13 residues in the CDR3. CDR3 sequence reads: CATMRAPNQPQHF. CDR3 coding DNA: TGTGCCACGATGAGGGCGCCCAATCAGCCCCAGCATTTT.

The rearrangement joins TRBV4-2 to TRBJ2-3, with a weak D call TRBD2 (6 bases). The length of the CDR3 is 19 residues. Trimming stripped 0 bases from V and 4 bases from J, with 23 bases between. Germline-derived CDR1 and CDR2 are LGHNA and YNFKEQ. DNA for the CDR3: TGTGCCAGCAGCCAAGATCCCCCCTCCGTGGGGGGTAGGTCAGATACGCAGTATTTT. It translates to CASSQDPPSVGGRSDTQYF.

This rearrangement joins TRBV20-1 to TRBJ2-1; 8 nucleotides match TRBD2. The germline gives CDR1 DFQATT, CDR2 SNEGSKA (reference sequence). This CDR3 has 12 amino acids. V lost 3 bases and J lost 10; bases outside the gene matches: 5. The CDR3 DNA reads TGCAGTGCTAGTTCTACTAGCGGCGAGCAGTTCTTC. Translated: CSASSTSGEQFF.

This chain links TRBV20-1 with TRBJ2-1; tentatively, D is TRBD1 (6 bases). In germline, CDR1 is DFQATT, CDR2 SNEGSKA (reference sequence). V lost 3 bases, J lost 2 bases, and 11 bases lay in between. The CDR3 totals 14 residues. In DNA form, the CDR3 reads TGCAGTGCTAGTGATGGGGGCACCTACAATGAGCAGTTCTTC. Residues: CSASDGGTYNEQFF.

The chain employs TRBV24-1 and TRBJ2-7; 14 bases agree with TRBD2. CDR3 length: 18 amino acids. After removal of 8 bases from V and 3 bases from J, the junction contained 14 bases not matched to a gene. Germline CDR1 KGHDR, CDR2 SFDVKD. CDR3 loop: CATNLEGGLAGGRYEQYF. In DNA, the CDR3 is TGTGCCACCAATTTAGAGGGAGGACTAGCGGGAGGCCGCTACGAGCAGTACTTC.

The rearrangement uses TRBV5-4 and TRBJ2-7, with D tentatively TRBD2 (6 bases). Trimming removed 0 bases at V and 1 base at J, with 14 bases between. CDR3 length: 16 amino acids. Germline CDR1 reads SGHNT; CDR2 reads YYREEE (reference sequence). The CDR3 DNA sequence: TGTGCCAGCAGCTTGGAGACAGCGGGTCCTTCCTACGAGCAGTACTTC. Translation: CASSLETAGPSYEQYF. Variable domain in full (rest from reference TRBV5-4 and TRBJ2-7): ETGVTQSPTHLIKTRGQQVTLRCSSQSGHNTVSWYQQALGQGPQFIFQYYREEENGRGNFPPRFSGLQFPNYSSELNVNALELDDSALYLCASSLETAGPSYEQYFGPGTRLTVT.

The gene calls are TRBV29-1 and TRBJ1-1, with D unclear. Deletions cut 2 bases from V and 3 bases from J, with 13 bases between. This CDR3 is 14 amino acids long. In germline, CDR1 is SQVTM, CDR2 ANQGSEA. This CDR3 reads CSVERAAGYTEAFF. The CDR3 region has the DNA TGCAGCGTTGAACGCGCTGCTGGTTACACTGAAGCTTTCTTT.

The chain recombines TRBV7-9 with TRBJ2-7; D possibly corresponds to TRBD2 (5 bases). Germline V gene lookup returns CDR1 SEHNR and CDR2 FQNEAQ (reference sequence). The CDR3 runs to 13 residues. V was pared by 0 bases and J by 2 bases, with 5 bases between. The DNA for the CDR3 is TGTGCCAGCAGCTTAGCGGGAGCCTACGAGCAGTACTTC. The encoded protein is CASSLAGAYEQYF.

This clone was seen just once. This rearrangement joins TRBV19 to TRBJ2-1; 7 bases map to TRBD1. J lost 1 base, V lost 10 bases, and 22 bases had no gene match. CDR1 is LNHDA, CDR2 SQIVND, per germline (reference sequence). The CDR3 sequence is 19 residues long. For the CDR3, the DNA is TGTGCCACCTCGTCGGGACAGATCCTCTCCCGTGGATCCTACAATGAGCAGTTCTTC. Translation gives CATSSGQILSRGSYNEQFF.

The CDR3 loop reads CASSFGIGTGKNTEAFF. The DNA for the CDR3 is TGTGCCAGCAGCTTTGGGATCGGGACAGGGAAGAACACTGAAGCTTTCTTT. The J gene is TRBJ1-1, the V gene TRBV7-2; the match to TRBD1 covers 9 bases. V gave up 3 bases and J gave up 1 base; unmatched junction bases: 9. The CDR3 is 17 amino acids. In germline, CDR1 is SGHTA, CDR2 FQGNSA. The entire variable domain, with the rest obtained from reference TRBV7-2 and TRBJ1-1, is as follows: GAGVSQSPSNKVTEKGKDVELRCDPISGHTALYWYRQSLGQGLEFLIYFQGNSAPDKSGLPSDRFSAERTGGSVSTLTIQRTQQEDSAVYLCASSFGIGTGKNTEAFFGQGTRLTVV.

The CDR3 sequence is CAGTVGANTEAFF. The CDR3 coding sequence is TGTGCCGGGACGGTTGGAGCGAACACTGAAGCTTTCTTT. This sequence joins TRBV30 and TRBJ1-1; a possible D gene is TRBD1 (5 bases). CDR1 and CDR2 from the germline V gene are GTSNPN and SVGIG (reference sequence). The CDR3 is 13 residues long. Deletions cut 8 bases from V and 1 base from J, with 14 bases between.

This sequence joins TRBV11-2 and TRBJ2-5; 9 bases match TRBD2. The J segment lost 0 bases and the V segment lost 5 bases, leaving 7 bases of the junction unmatched. The CDR3 spans 16 residues. In germline, CDR1 is SGHAT, CDR2 FQNNGV. DNA for the CDR3: TGTGCCAGCAGCGTAGCGGGACTAGCCCACCAAGAGACCCAGTACTTC. Protein: CASSVAGLAHQETQYF.

The genes are TRBV9 and TRBJ2-5; TRBD1 agrees at 9 bases. The germline V gene encodes CDR1 SGDLS and CDR2 YYNGEE. V lost 4 bases, J lost 5 bases, and 6 bases stayed unmatched. CDR3 length: 14 amino acids. The CDR3 sequence: CASSQQGADETQYF. In nucleotides, the CDR3 is TGTGCCAGCAGCCAACAGGGGGCTGATGAGACCCAGTACTTC.

This clone has just one count. V and J are TRBV12-5 and TRBJ1-4; the D gene is possibly TRBD1 (6 bases). This CDR3 region has 13 residues. Per germline, CDR1 LGHNT and CDR2 FRNRAP. Trimming took 6 bases from V and 8 from J, leaving 13 bases between them. CDR3 sequence: CASGTQGREKLFF. The DNA for the CDR3 is TGTGCTAGTGGGACACAGGGCCGCGAAAAACTGTTTTTT. The entire variable domain, with the rest obtained from reference TRBV12-5 and TRBJ1-4, is as follows: DARVTQTPRHKVTEMGQEVTMRCQPILGHNTVFWYRQTMMQGLELLAYFRNRAPLDDSGMPKDRFSAEMPDATLATLKIQPSEPRDSAVYFCASGTQGREKLFFGSGTQLSVL.

This sequence joins TRBV14 and TRBJ1-1; a weak D match, TRBD1 (5 bases). With 1 base removed from V and 5 bases from J, the gap between germline ends came to 14 bases. The CDR3 has 15 amino acids. Germline V gives CDR1 SGHDN, CDR2 FVKESK. The CDR3 DNA is TGTGCCAGCAGCCAAGGAAGGGGAAATCCGACTGAAGCTTTCTTT. Amino acids: CASSQGRGNPTEAFF.

V gene TRBV3-1 (or the pseudogene TRBV3-2) combines with J gene TRBJ2-2; a weak D match, TRBD2 (5 bases). The V end was cut by 1 base, the J end by 6 bases, with 12 bases between. The CDR3 is 15 amino acids. Germline V gene lookup returns CDR1 LGHDT and CDR2 YNNKEL (reference sequence). The CDR3 spells CASSQVREFAGELFF. CDR3 coding DNA: TGTGCCAGCAGCCAAGTACGGGAATTCGCCGGGGAGCTGTTTTTT.

The gene calls are TRBV5-1 and TRBJ1-2; TRBD1 matches 7 bases. The CDR3 runs 14 residues. The germline gives CDR1 SGHRS, CDR2 YFSETQ. The junction had 9 bases not matched to a gene; V was cut back by 4 bases and J by 6 bases. Here the CDR3 reads CASSVGGGQDGYTF. The CDR3 bases are TGCGCCAGCAGCGTGGGAGGGGGCCAGGATGGCTACACCTTC.

V usage is TRBV27 and J usage is TRBJ2-3, with TRBD2 as a possible D gene (5 bases). V was trimmed by 4 bases and J by 0 bases, leaving 8 bases between them. Germline V gene lookup returns CDR1 MNHEY and CDR2 SMNVEV (reference sequence). This CDR3 is 14 amino acids long. The CDR3 reads CASSYGESTDTQYF. The CDR3 DNA reads TGTGCCAGCAGTTACGGGGAGAGCACAGATACGCAGTATTTT.

CDR3 sequence (DNA): TGTGCCAGCAGCCAGGCAGGCTATGGCTACACCTTC. It is translated as CASSQAGYGYTF. The genes are TRBV6-2 or TRBV6-3 and TRBJ1-2; no firm D call. This CDR3 region has 12 residues. Looked up from germline, CDR1 is MNHEY and CDR2 is SVGEGT. V lost 6 bases, J lost 4 bases, and 9 bases lay in between.

The J gene is TRBJ2-7, the V gene TRBV7-2; 7 bases are shared with TRBD1. Trimming cost V 1 base and J 2 bases; bases outside gene matches: 5. This CDR3 region has 15 residues. Germline assignment: CDR1 SGHTA and CDR2 FQGNSA. As DNA, the CDR3 is TGTGCCAGCAGCTTAGGAATGGACAGGACCTACGAGCAGTACTTC. Amino acids: CASSLGMDRTYEQYF.

The J gene is TRBJ2-7, the V gene TRBV20-1; D might be TRBD2 (6 bases). Trimming took 3 bases from V and 0 from J, leaving 15 bases between them. The V gene's germline CDR1 is DFQATT and CDR2 SNEGSKA (reference sequence). The CDR3 totals 15 residues. The CDR3 loop is CSASSRDGNSYEQYF. The CDR3 bases are TGCAGTGCTAGTTCGCGGGACGGAAACTCCTACGAGCAGTACTTC.

The genes are TRBV5-8 and TRBJ2-7, with D possibly matching TRBD1 (5 bases). The germline gives CDR1 SGHTS, CDR2 YDEGEE. V gave up 4 bases and J gave up 4 bases, with 9 bases separating them. The CDR3 loop spans 12 amino acids. For the CDR3, the DNA is TGTGCCAGCAGCCCCGACAGTTACGAGCAGTACTTC. It is translated as CASSPDSYEQYF.

The chain joins TRBV7-2 to TRBJ2-7; 8 bases map to TRBD2. Trimming at V came to 2 bases and at J to 3 bases, leaving 6 bases not matched to a gene. CDR1 and CDR2 (germline): SGHTA, FQGNSA. The CDR3 spans 15 residues. Here the CDR3 reads CASSLTSGGNYEQYF. Written as DNA, the CDR3 is TGTGCCAGCAGCTTAACCAGCGGGGGAAACTACGAGCAGTACTTC.

The chain carries TRBV2 and TRBJ2-2; 9 nucleotides align to TRBD1. This CDR3 region has 16 residues. Germline V lookup: CDR1 SNHLY, CDR2 FYNNEI. The junction had 6 bases not matched to a gene; V was cut back by 6 bases and J by 1 base. The chain's CDR3 is CASSRDREENTGELFF. The DNA of the CDR3 is TGTGCCAGCAGCCGGGACAGGGAAGAGAACACCGGGGAGCTGTTTTTT.

The CDR3 coding sequence is TGTGCCAGCAGTTGGGTGCCCAGGGGCACTGAAGCTTTCTTT. Amino acid sequence: CASSWVPRGTEAFF. The gene calls are TRBV28 and TRBJ1-1; a weak D match, TRBD1 (6 bases). Germline lookup yields CDR1 MDHEN and CDR2 SYDVKM. V shed 4 bases and J shed 4 bases, with 13 bases lying between them. The CDR3 is 14 amino acids.

V gene TRBV19 combines with J gene TRBJ1-1; 7 positions match TRBD1. This CDR3 spans 16 amino acids. Germline values: CDR1 LNHDA, CDR2 SQIVND (reference sequence). Trimming at V came to 5 bases and at J to 0 bases, leaving 9 bases not matched to a gene. The CDR3 DNA sequence: TGTGCCAGTAGTTCACAAGGGGGCGACTTGAACACTGAAGCTTTCTTT. Its protein product is CASSSQGGDLNTEAFF. Using reference TRBV19 and TRBJ1-1 for the parts outside the CDR3, the full variable domain is DGGITQSPKYLFRKEGQNVTLSCEQNLNHDAMYWYRQDPGQGLRLIYYSQIVNDFQKGDIAEGYSVSREKKESFPLTVTSAQKNPTAFYLCASSSQGGDLNTEAFFGQGTRLTVV.

This chain connects TRBV13 to TRBJ1-1; TRBD1 might be the D (5 bases). V lost 0 bases and J 3 bases, leaving 11 bases between the germline ends. The CDR3 sequence is 15 residues long. Per the germline V gene, CDR1 is PRHDT and CDR2 is FYEKMQ (reference sequence). CDR3 sequence: CASSLGGTADTEAFF. The DNA of the CDR3 is TGTGCCAGCAGCTTAGGGGGGACTGCCGACACTGAAGCTTTCTTT. The variable domain in full, with the rest retrieved from reference TRBV13 and TRBJ1-1, is AAGVIQSPRHLIKEKRETATLKCYPIPRHDTVYWYQQGPGQDPQFLISFYEKMQSDKGSIPDRFSAQQFSDYHSELNMSSLELGDSALYFCASSLGGTADTEAFFGQGTRLTVV.

The rearrangement uses TRBV11-3 and TRBJ2-6; TRBD2 matches at 8 bases. V shed 5 bases and J 2 bases; nucleotides not matched to a gene: 2. Germline lookup yields CDR1 SGHNT and CDR2 YENEEA. This CDR3 contains 15 residues. The CDR3 protein is CASSPGGAGANVLTF. The CDR3 DNA is TGTGCCAGCAGCCCGGGGGGGGCTGGGGCCAACGTCCTGACTTTC.

This chain uses TRBV9 with TRBJ2-1, with 10 bases matching TRBD2. The CDR3 spans 13 residues. CDR1 SGDLS and CDR2 YYNGEE come from the germline V gene. V was pared by 4 bases and J by 10 bases, with 5 bases of the junction left unmatched. CDR3 sequence reads: CASSPRTSGEQFF. In DNA, the CDR3 is TGTGCCAGCAGCCCGCGGACTAGCGGAGAGCAGTTCTTC.

V gene TRBV4-1 combines with J gene TRBJ2-7; 13 nucleotides match TRBD2. Trimming took 0 bases from V and 1 from J; bases not matched to a gene: 9. Germline CDR1 and CDR2: MGHRA and YSYEKL. The CDR3 sequence is 19 residues long. This CDR3 is CASSQENELAGGFSYEQYF. Written as DNA, the CDR3 is TGCGCCAGCAGCCAAGAAAATGAACTAGCGGGGGGGTTTTCCTACGAGCAGTACTTC.

The chain uses TRBV5-1 and TRBJ2-3; no clear D gene. Germline CDR1 is SGHRS and CDR2 is YFSETQ. Trimming pared 2 bases from V and 0 bases from J, leaving 7 bases between. The CDR3 has 14 residues. CDR3 sequence reads: CASSFSLSTDTQYF. The CDR3 DNA sequence: TGCGCCAGCAGCTTTTCTCTAAGCACAGATACGCAGTATTTT.